This is a list of T cell receptor beta chains from one sample in a study of response to subunit inactivated influenza vaccine. TCRdb called the RT-PCR reads again in MiXCR, with one record for every CDR3 protein. The table includes roughly 570,000 distinct CDR3 sequences, approximately 13% detected once. The source was PBMCs from blood, collected roughly 45 days after vaccination. The receptors come from a man aged 50-60 years who received an inactivated influenza vaccine. CDR3s include the opening cysteine and the closing phenylalanine or tryptophan. Fields, in order: V gene, D gene, J gene, clone size, CDR3 DNA, CDR3 protein. The D gene is left open where the match is weak. Only some rows state a clone size, as once, few, many or a class for expanded clones.

v_gene: TRBV30; d_gene: TRBD1; j_gene: TRBJ1-1; abundance: NA; CDR3nt: TGTGCCTGGAGCACAGGGGGTGACACTGAAGCTTTCTTT; CDR3aa: CAWSTGGDTEAFF
v_gene: TRBV12-3/TRBV12-4; d_gene: NA; j_gene: TRBJ2-3; abundance: few; CDR3nt: TGTGCCAGCAGACAACAGGCCGGGGTCACAGATACGCAGTATTTT; CDR3aa: CASRQQAGVTDTQYF
v_gene: TRBV10-3; d_gene: TRBD1; j_gene: TRBJ2-1; abundance: few; CDR3nt: TGTGCCATCAGTAACAGGGGGAGGGGGACAGGGGGAGTCTACAATGAGCAGTTCTTC; CDR3aa: CAISNRGRGTGGVYNEQFF
v_gene: TRBV4-2; d_gene: NA; j_gene: TRBJ2-7; abundance: many; CDR3nt: TGTGCCAGCAGCCGCCTTACTAGCCGTCCCCTCGAGCAGTACTTC; CDR3aa: CASSRLTSRPLEQYF
v_gene: TRBV5-1; d_gene: TRBD2; j_gene: TRBJ2-5; abundance: many; CDR3nt: TGCGCCAGCAGCTTGGGCGCAGGACTAGCGGAAGAGACCCAGTACTTC; CDR3aa: CASSLGAGLAEETQYF
v_gene: TRBV5-1; d_gene: NA; j_gene: TRBJ1-4; abundance: NA; CDR3nt: TGCGCCAGCAGCCGTGAAAATGAAAAACTGTTTTTT; CDR3aa: CASSRENEKLFF
v_gene: TRBV19; d_gene: TRBD2; j_gene: TRBJ2-2; abundance: NA; CDR3nt: TGTGCCAGTAGTCCTGGGACTAGCGGTCAGGGCGGGGAGCTGTTTTTT; CDR3aa: CASSPGTSGQGGELFF
v_gene: TRBV7-8; d_gene: TRBD1; j_gene: TRBJ2-5; abundance: NA; CDR3nt: TGTGCCAGCAGCCGCCGGGACAGTGACATGGCCCAGTACTTC; CDR3aa: CASSRRDSDMAQYF
v_gene: TRBV20-1; d_gene: NA; j_gene: TRBJ1-6; abundance: many; CDR3nt: TGCAGTGCTAGTGCAGGGTTCTATAATTCACCCCTCCACTTT; CDR3aa: CSASAGFYNSPLHF
v_gene: TRBV7-8; d_gene: TRBD2; j_gene: TRBJ2-1; abundance: NA; CDR3nt: TGTGCCAGCAGCTTAGGGGTAGCGGGAGGGCCTCAGTTCTTC; CDR3aa: CASSLGVAGGPQFF
v_gene: TRBV20-1; d_gene: NA; j_gene: TRBJ2-7; abundance: NA; CDR3nt: TGCAGTGCTTCCTCCCCCCTTTGGGGCGGCCACGAGCAGTACTTC; CDR3aa: CSASSPLWGGHEQYF
v_gene: TRBV24-1; d_gene: TRBD2; j_gene: TRBJ2-3; abundance: NA; CDR3nt: TGTGCCACCAGTGATTACGCGGGGGGCACAGATACGCAGTATTTT; CDR3aa: CATSDYAGGTDTQYF
v_gene: TRBV29-1; d_gene: TRBD1; j_gene: TRBJ1-2; abundance: few; CDR3nt: TGCAGCGTTGGGGTCGCAGGGGGGTATCCCTATGGCTACACCTTC; CDR3aa: CSVGVAGGYPYGYTF
v_gene: TRBV3-1; d_gene: TRBD2; j_gene: TRBJ2-1; abundance: NA; CDR3nt: TGTGCCAGCAGCCATAGCGGGGGGAAATACAATGAGCAGTTCTTC; CDR3aa: CASSHSGGKYNEQFF
v_gene: TRBV7-8; d_gene: TRBD2; j_gene: TRBJ2-2; abundance: NA; CDR3nt: TGTGCCAGCAGCCGAAACAACAACTTATGGGGGGGGAACACCGGGGAGCTGTTTTTT; CDR3aa: CASSRNNNLWGGNTGELFF
v_gene: TRBV12-3/TRBV12-4; d_gene: NA; j_gene: TRBJ2-2; abundance: many; CDR3nt: TGTGCCAGCAGTCCCCGGGCAGGCTACACCGGGGAGCTGTTTTTT; CDR3aa: CASSPRAGYTGELFF
v_gene: TRBV5-1; d_gene: TRBD1; j_gene: TRBJ1-1; abundance: few; CDR3nt: TGCGCCAGCAGCAGAGGACAGGGCGGGTCGGGCACTGAAGCTTTCTTT; CDR3aa: CASSRGQGGSGTEAFF
v_gene: TRBV12-3/TRBV12-4; d_gene: NA; j_gene: TRBJ1-1; abundance: NA; CDR3nt: TGTGCCACCTTTCTGGCAATGAACACTGAAGCTTTCTTT; CDR3aa: CATFLAMNTEAFF
v_gene: TRBV4-3; d_gene: NA; j_gene: TRBJ1-6; abundance: few; CDR3nt: TGCGCCAGCAGCCAAGATAGAGAGCAAACCCTCCACTTT; CDR3aa: CASSQDREQTLHF
v_gene: TRBV20-1; d_gene: NA; j_gene: TRBJ1-2; abundance: many; CDR3nt: TGCAGTGCTAGTTTGTCTAACTATGGCTACACCTTC; CDR3aa: CSASLSNYGYTF
v_gene: TRBV20-1; d_gene: TRBD1; j_gene: TRBJ2-7; abundance: many; CDR3nt: TGCAGTGCTACAGGGGGCTACTCCTACGAGCAGTACTTC; CDR3aa: CSATGGYSYEQYF
v_gene: TRBV7-2; d_gene: TRBD1; j_gene: TRBJ1-3; abundance: NA; CDR3nt: TGTGCCAGCAGCTCTTCACAGGGGGCTTCTGGAAACACCATATATTTT; CDR3aa: CASSSSQGASGNTIYF
v_gene: TRBV6-5; d_gene: NA; j_gene: TRBJ2-1; abundance: few; CDR3nt: TGTGCCAGCAGTTCCTATTCGGGCTCCTACAATGAGCAGTTCTTC; CDR3aa: CASSSYSGSYNEQFF
v_gene: TRBV5-6; d_gene: TRBD2; j_gene: TRBJ2-3; abundance: few; CDR3nt: TGTGCCAGCAGCCGGGGGGCAGATACGCAGTATTTT; CDR3aa: CASSRGADTQYF
v_gene: TRBV12-3/TRBV12-4; d_gene: NA; j_gene: TRBJ1-1; abundance: few; CDR3nt: TGTGCCAGCAGTTTAAGATTGGCGAACACTGAAGCTTTCTTT; CDR3aa: CASSLRLANTEAFF
v_gene: TRBV7-3; d_gene: TRBD1; j_gene: TRBJ2-7; abundance: few; CDR3nt: TGTGCCAGCAGCTTGACCGGGACAGCTAGCTCCTACGAGCAGTACTTC; CDR3aa: CASSLTGTASSYEQYF
v_gene: TRBV5-1; d_gene: NA; j_gene: TRBJ2-2; abundance: many; CDR3nt: TGCGCCAGCAGCTGGACGAACACCGGGGAGCTGTTTTTT; CDR3aa: CASSWTNTGELFF
v_gene: TRBV3-1; d_gene: NA; j_gene: TRBJ2-7; abundance: NA; CDR3nt: TGTGCCAGCAGCCAAGGGGTGTTCATCCGGGGTGGCTCCTACGAGCAGTACTTC; CDR3aa: CASSQGVFIRGGSYEQYF
v_gene: TRBV29-1; d_gene: NA; j_gene: TRBJ1-1; abundance: NA; CDR3nt: TGCAGCGTTACAGGGCCGGTTGAAGCTTTCTTT; CDR3aa: CSVTGPVEAFF
v_gene: TRBV20-1; d_gene: NA; j_gene: TRBJ1-2; abundance: NA; CDR3nt: TGCAGTGCCCCGACCGGGGGATCTAACTATGGCTACACCTTC; CDR3aa: CSAPTGGSNYGYTF
v_gene: TRBV5-1; d_gene: TRBD1; j_gene: TRBJ2-5; abundance: NA; CDR3nt: TGCGCCAGCAGCTTAAATGACAGGGTGGCTGAGACCCAGTACTTC; CDR3aa: CASSLNDRVAETQYF
v_gene: TRBV20-1; d_gene: TRBD2; j_gene: TRBJ2-1; abundance: few; CDR3nt: TGCAGTGCTAGTAATTCCGGGAGGGGGGGCAATGAGCAGTTCTTC; CDR3aa: CSASNSGRGGNEQFF
v_gene: TRBV29-1; d_gene: NA; j_gene: TRBJ2-2; abundance: few; CDR3nt: TGCAGCGTTAGTGTACAGCTGGCCGGGGAGCTGTTTTTT; CDR3aa: CSVSVQLAGELFF
v_gene: TRBV20-1; d_gene: NA; j_gene: TRBJ2-7; abundance: NA; CDR3nt: TGCAGTGCTAGGCTCCCGGGACTGCGGGAGCAGTACTTC; CDR3aa: CSARLPGLREQYF
v_gene: TRBV7-9; d_gene: TRBD1; j_gene: TRBJ1-1; abundance: NA; CDR3nt: TGTGCCAGCAGCTTGGGGTCAAGGACAGGGGAAGGCTCGGCTTTCTTT; CDR3aa: CASSLGSRTGEGSAFF
v_gene: TRBV18; d_gene: NA; j_gene: TRBJ1-1; abundance: NA; CDR3nt: TGTGCCAGCTCACCATCAGCGGGGAGCGGGACTGAAGCTTTCTTT; CDR3aa: CASSPSAGSGTEAFF
v_gene: TRBV6-5; d_gene: NA; j_gene: TRBJ2-7; abundance: NA; CDR3nt: TGTGCCAGCAGTTACTCGGCACGGGGGACCTACGAGCAGTACTTC; CDR3aa: CASSYSARGTYEQYF
v_gene: TRBV12-3/TRBV12-4; d_gene: NA; j_gene: TRBJ1-4; abundance: NA; CDR3nt: TGTGCCAGCAGCCGAGGGGGGGAAAAACTGTTTTTT; CDR3aa: CASSRGGEKLFF
v_gene: TRBV10-2; d_gene: NA; j_gene: TRBJ1-5; abundance: NA; CDR3nt: TGCGCCAGCAGTCGCGCGACCATTAATCAGCCCCAGCATTTT; CDR3aa: CASSRATINQPQHF
v_gene: TRBV4-3; d_gene: NA; j_gene: TRBJ2-1; abundance: many; CDR3nt: TGCGCCAGCAGCCCTCTTATAACGGGAGTTAATGAGCAGTTCTTC; CDR3aa: CASSPLITGVNEQFF
v_gene: TRBV20-1; d_gene: NA; j_gene: TRBJ2-1; abundance: NA; CDR3nt: TGCAGTGCTAGATATGGAGGGGGGGCCTGCGAGCAGTTCTTC; CDR3aa: CSARYGGGACEQFF
v_gene: TRBV6-2/TRBV6-3; d_gene: NA; j_gene: TRBJ2-1; abundance: NA; CDR3nt: TGTGCCAGCAGTATGGGGATAGTGCAGTTCTTC; CDR3aa: CASSMGIVQFF
v_gene: TRBV7-2; d_gene: NA; j_gene: TRBJ2-7; abundance: NA; CDR3nt: TGTGCCAGCAGCTTAGTATTCCACGAGCAGTACTTC; CDR3aa: CASSLVFHEQYF
v_gene: TRBV15; d_gene: NA; j_gene: TRBJ2-7; abundance: few; CDR3nt: TGTGCCACCAGCAGAGCCATGGCAGCTACGGGGGAGCAGTACTTC; CDR3aa: CATSRAMAATGEQYF
v_gene: TRBV20-1; d_gene: NA; j_gene: TRBJ2-1; abundance: NA; CDR3nt: TGCAGTGCCGACCCGACAAATAAACACAGGAGTATTGAGCAGTTCTTC; CDR3aa: CSADPTNKHRSIEQFF